This T cell receptor beta chain was sequenced in a study of blood T cell repertoires in COVID-19. Germline V gene lookup returns CDR1 SGHTA and CDR2 FQGNSA. The CDR3 runs to 14 residues. The V gene lost 0 bases and the J gene lost 1 base, with 6 bases spanning the gap. The table came from immunoSEQ multiplex PCR; TCRdb's copy has only in-frame clones and leaves some out. The sample lists 110,000 to 150,000 clones; over 65% were seen once. Sequencing input: PBMCs or T cells enriched from blood (not recorded which). J is TRBJ1-2 and V is TRBV7-2; D unclear. The clonotype originates from a woman aged 50 to 60 who had recovered from COVID-19. The CDR3 nucleotides read TGTGCCAGCAGCTTAGCCGGCGGTAACTATGGCTACACCTTC. It specifies CASSLAGGNYGYTF.